A single sample is the source of the 9 T cell receptor beta chains below, sequenced in a study of T-cell memory formation after mild COVID-19. TCRdb recomputed calls from the 5' RACE reads with MiXCR, one row per CDR3 protein. In the table there are 150,000 to 200,000 distinct CDR3 sequences, about a fifth of which are singletons. The sample was PBMCs or a T cell subset sorted from them (not recorded which). Receptor source: an adult woman who had mild COVID-19 (a few samples of this study predate the infection). Cell type and time point are not known.

This clonotype came up a few times. This chain links TRBV3-1 with TRBJ2-1; 12 bases map to TRBD2. Germline loops: CDR1 LGHDT, CDR2 YNNKEL (reference sequence). The CDR3 is 16 amino acids. Trimming took 2 bases from V and 10 from J; bases not matched to a gene: 9. The DNA for the CDR3 is TGTGCCAGCAGCCAACAGACTAGCGGGAGAATTTGGGAGCAGTTCTTC. This translates into CASSQQTSGRIWEQFF.

This clonotype turned up a few times. J is TRBJ1-1 and V is TRBV6-2 or TRBV6-3; 10 positions agree with TRBD1. This CDR3 has 14 residues. From germline, CDR1 is MNHEY and CDR2 SVGEGT. V shed 6 bases, J shed 3 bases, and the junction held 4 bases outside the gene matches. This chain's CDR3 is CASRRQGADTEAFF. CDR3 nucleotides: TGTGCCAGCAGGCGACAGGGGGCAGACACTGAAGCTTTCTTT.

This rearrangement joins TRBV7-9 to TRBJ2-3; D perhaps matches TRBD1 (5 bases). Looked up from germline, CDR1 is SEHNR and CDR2 is FQNEAQ (reference sequence). The V end lost 5 bases, the J end lost 1 base, and 16 bases lay between the germline ends. The CDR3 length is 16 residues. DNA of the CDR3: TGTGCCAGCAGCCCCCTCACGGGCAGGGGCACAGATACGCAGTATTTT. Amino acid sequence: CASSPLTGRGTDTQYF.

This clonotype occurred a few times. The J gene is TRBJ2-1, the V gene TRBV20-1; 13 nucleotides match TRBD2. J was trimmed by 0 bases and V by 6 bases; bases with no gene match: 5. The germline V gene has CDR1 DFQATT and CDR2 SNEGSKA (reference sequence). CDR3 length equals 16 residues. CDR3: CSATTSGRLSYNEQFF. CDR3 DNA sequence: TGCAGTGCCACGACTAGCGGGAGGCTCTCCTACAATGAGCAGTTCTTC.

This chain links TRBV14 with TRBJ2-1, with 8 nucleotides matching TRBD2. The junction had 2 bases not matched to a gene; V was cut back by 4 bases and J by 6 bases. The germline V gene encodes CDR1 SGHDN and CDR2 FVKESK. The CDR3 runs 13 residues. CDR3 sequence reads: CASSPRGGNEQFF. In nucleotides, the CDR3 is TGTGCCAGCAGCCCTCGGGGGGGCAATGAGCAGTTCTTC.

The chain recombines TRBV30 with TRBJ1-2, with TRBD1 matching 7 bases. There are 15 residues in the CDR3. Per germline, CDR1 GTSNPN and CDR2 SVGIG (reference sequence). Unmatched junction bases numbered 15, after V lost 3 bases and J lost 8 bases. The CDR3 DNA sequence: TGTGCCTGGAGCCCGGGACAGACCCACGGTGGAGGCTACACCTTC. This encodes CAWSPGQTHGGGYTF.

This clonotype was picked up a small number of times. The chain is built from TRBV27 and TRBJ2-3; 11 nucleotides agree with TRBD2. Germline trimming cut 7 bases from V and 4 bases from J; bases unmatched to any gene: 4. There are 14 residues in the CDR3. CDR1 and CDR2 from the germline V gene are MNHEY and SMNVEV (reference sequence). The CDR3 bases are TGTGCCAGCACCCCGGGACTAGCGGCAGATACGCAGTATTTT. Translated: CASTPGLAADTQYF.

V is TRBV5-1 and J is TRBJ2-1; the D gene is possibly TRBD2 (7 bases). CDR1 is SGHRS, CDR2 YFSETQ, per germline. The CDR3 sequence is 16 residues long. The V end was cut by 0 bases, the J end by 8 bases, with 18 bases between. CDR3 protein: CASSLVKGGPWDEQFF. The CDR3 nucleotides are TGCGCCAGCAGCTTGGTAAAGGGGGGGCCCTGGGATGAGCAGTTCTTC.

The V gene is TRBV29-1, the J gene TRBJ2-7, with D unresolved. V dropped 0 bases and J dropped 0 bases, with 12 bases sitting between them. Germline-derived CDR1 and CDR2 are SQVTM and ANQGSEA. There are 15 residues in the CDR3. CDR3 protein: CSVEDPGMSSYEQYF. In DNA form, the CDR3 reads TGCAGCGTTGAAGATCCGGGTATGAGCTCCTACGAGCAGTACTTC.